This entry concerns a single TCR beta chain. The clone's antigen remains unknown. No base-level quality is on record; no much larger clone is a single base apart. This specimen belongs to a study of CD8+CD57+ T cells in acquired aplastic anemia (dated by TCRdb to between 2017 and 2018). Study-level background: On average, sorted CD4+ and CD8+ cells yielded 3.2 ug of extracted DNA, with a range of roughly 0.17 to 27.4 ug. CD8+CD57+ expansion was defined as a frequency above the mean frequency observed in healthy subjects. What the work shows at the level of the full study, not this receptor alone: Patients and healthy controls showed no significant difference in CD8+ Simpson's diversity (P=0.060). Although 25 to 30 CD8+ CDR3 sequences were shared by patients and controls, these sequences appeared highly expressed in patients and within the immunodominant clones of patients.

Patients chosen for sequencing had shown expansion of CD8+CD57+ cells by flow cytometry. Severe acquired aplastic anemia was diagnosed in all patients according to International Study of Aplastic Anemia and Agranulocytosis and Camitta criteria. No patient had received any therapy when blood was sampled. TCR repertoires of sorted CD4+ and CD8+ blood T cells from severe aplastic anemia patients and healthy subjects were deep-sequenced in the study. Patients were enrolled under clinicaltrials.gov protocols 00001620, 01623167, 00001397, 00071045, 00081523 and 00961064 in the USA. Ficoll-Paque density gradient centrifugation was used to isolate peripheral blood mononuclear cells. Before DNA was extracted, CD4+ and CD8+ T cells were sorted using either FACS or magnetic beads. Genomic DNA was used as template for profiling of TCR beta VDJ combinations and CDR3 sequences. TCR repertoire sequencing was run on an Illumina HiSeq 2000. The source study handled its data this way. TRBV/TRBJ rearrangement plots, CDR3 size and DJ length profiles, and Simpson's diversity index were used to assess repertoires. Whichever DNA sequence was most abundant in the deep sequencing data was defined as the immunodominant clone. CDR3 amino acid sequences were checked for sharing between subjects and were compared against published repertoires and the VDJdb database. TCRdb redid the processing of the public reads, applying fastp at Q25 and MiXCR, and retained in-frame beta chains. Rows are unified per CDR3 protein, each entry keeping the most common DNA and genes. These V and J calls originate from TCRdb's pipeline instead of the authors' own analysis. The sample table lists around 150,000 distinct CDR3 sequences, more than 40% of them with a count of one. The ten largest make up roughly 30% of the sample.

The receptor's source is a human donor with aplastic anemia. Sequenced material: sorted CD4+, CD8+, or CD8+CD57+ T cells (not recorded which) from PBMCs.

Here the CDR3 is given as CASSLPRGQDTEAFF. The sequenced DNA: TGTGCCAGCAGCCTTCCCCGCGGACAGGACACTGAAGCTTTCTTT. This receptor chain uses TRBV5-4 and TRBJ1-1, and TRBD1 aligns with 7 junction nucleotides. Unmatched junction bases come to 9, with V trimmed by 4 bases and J by 3 bases. CDR1 is given as SGHNT and CDR2 as YYREEE, both from the germline V gene (reference sequence). The CDR3 contains 15 residues, cysteine and phenylalanine counted. Only the CDR3 DNA stays, 45 bases, in frame from base 1.